This T cell receptor beta chain was recorded in a study of blood T cell repertoires in COVID-19. Sequencing was performed with immunoSEQ multiplex PCR; in TCRdb, only in-frame clones are kept and a portion is missing. The profile shows 200,000 to 300,000 clones, around 83% of them singletons. The germline gives CDR1 SQVTM, CDR2 ANQGSEA. The CDR3 length is 16 residues. V was shortened by 5 bases and J by 2 bases, with 19 bases between the two germline ends. The rearrangement links TRBV29-1 to TRBJ2-1, with D unresolved. The clonotype comes from a man in his forties who had recovered from COVID-19. Input material: peripheral blood. CDR3 sequence: CSVLRPGSLAYNEQFF. CDR3 in DNA: TGCAGCGTTCTTCGACCCGGATCGCTAGCCTACAATGAGCAGTTCTTC.